What follows is one T cell receptor beta chain and its context. J lost 3 bases, V lost 7 bases, and 5 bases had no gene match. The CDR3 consists of 13 residues. Germline values: CDR1 SNHLY, CDR2 FYNNEI. This specimen belongs to a study of shared clonotypes between healthy human individuals. Measured with immunoSEQ multiplex PCR; TCRdb has only the in-frame clones, and not every one. The table shows over a million clones, with about 84% occurring only once. The sequenced sample consisted of memory CD4+ T cells from PBMCs. Subset noted: CD45RA-negative fraction. V and J are TRBV2 and TRBJ2-5; 7 bases are shared with TRBD1. This clonotype was sampled from a man younger than 35 in good health. Some clones in this sample may be carry-over from other donors' samples. DNA for the CDR3: TGTGCCAGCACCGGGACAGCTAAAGAGACCCAGTACTTC. Protein sequence: CASTGTAKETQYF.